Described below is a single T cell receptor (beta chain) sequence and its context. With 3 bases clipped from V and 2 bases from J, the junction kept 8 bases outside the gene matches. Germline V CDR1 and CDR2: SGHAT, FQNNGV. The CDR3 length is 16 residues. This sample was included in a study of blood T cell repertoires in COVID-19. Study at large: From the United States, Italy and Spain came samples of acute and convalescent COVID-19. The analysed material was cDNA or gDNA that came from T cells, B-cell-depleted T cells, or PBMCs.

Authors' methods: It was from reference gene primer amplification that nucleated cell counts were estimated. TCRdb keeps only in-frame clones here, not all; method: immunoSEQ multiplex PCR. That table gives V, J and clone size, and the DNA gave D and trimming. The table lists around 94,000 clones, about 85% of them singletons. The sequence came from a middle-aged man with active COVID-19. The sample consisted of peripheral blood. The chain combines TRBV11-2 with TRBJ1-1, with TRBD1 identical over 8 bases. The DNA of the CDR3 is TGTGCCAGCAGCTTGGCCAGGGGGCGCGGCAACACTGAAGCTTTCTTT. Translated: CASSLARGRGNTEAFF.